This is a list of T cell receptor beta chains from one sample in a study of blood T cell repertoires in COVID-19. Repertoires were generated with immunoSEQ multiplex PCR, while TCRdb's copy carries only in-frame clones and drops some. The sample comprises fewer than 130,000 clones, 87% of which are singletons, and around 5.1% rests with the top ten. The sample taken for sequencing was peripheral blood. The receptors come from a human donor in a cohort sampled during active COVID-19. Both conserved end residues are part of each CDR3. The D gene is left open where the match is weak. Size tells how often a clone was seen (once, few, many) or the class of an expanded clone, and some rows leave it out.

j_call: TRBJ1-1
v_call: TRBV12-5
clone_size: .
d_call: .
cdr3_aa: CASGLNRNTEAFF
cdr3_nt: TGTGCTAGTGGTTTGAACAGAAACACTGAAGCTTTCTTT

j_call: TRBJ1-5
v_call: TRBV19
clone_size: .
d_call: TRBD1
cdr3_aa: CASSIRVQGASNQPQHF
cdr3_nt: TGTGCCAGTAGTATACGGGTACAGGGGGCCAGCAATCAGCCCCAGCATTTT

j_call: TRBJ2-2
v_call: TRBV5-4
clone_size: .
d_call: .
cdr3_aa: CASSRDGGGRTGELFF
cdr3_nt: TGTGCCAGCAGCCGGGATGGGGGCGGGAGAACCGGGGAGCTGTTTTTT

j_call: TRBJ1-5
v_call: TRBV3-1/TRBV3-2
clone_size: .
d_call: TRBD1
cdr3_aa: CASSQDSTGVQPQHF
cdr3_nt: TGTGCCAGCAGCCAAGATTCGACAGGGGTTCAGCCCCAGCATTTT

j_call: TRBJ1-5
v_call: TRBV3-1/TRBV3-2
clone_size: .
d_call: TRBD1
cdr3_aa: CASSLTGGSNQPQHF
cdr3_nt: TGTGCCAGCAGCCTCACAGGGGGGAGCAATCAGCCCCAGCATTTT

j_call: TRBJ1-6
v_call: TRBV28
clone_size: .
d_call: TRBD1
cdr3_aa: CASRTTGANSPLHF
cdr3_nt: TGTGCCAGCAGGACCACAGGGGCCAATTCACCCCTCCACTTT

j_call: TRBJ2-2
v_call: TRBV13
clone_size: .
d_call: .
cdr3_aa: CASSLGHVPGELFF
cdr3_nt: TGTGCCAGCAGCCTGGGACACGTTCCCGGGGAGCTGTTTTTT

j_call: TRBJ1-4
v_call: TRBV7-8
clone_size: .
d_call: TRBD1
cdr3_aa: CASSLSRDRPNEKLFF
cdr3_nt: TGTGCCAGCAGCTTATCAAGGGACAGGCCCAATGAAAAACTGTTTTTT

j_call: TRBJ2-7
v_call: TRBV3-1/TRBV3-2
clone_size: .
d_call: .
cdr3_aa: CASSHRAGPSYEQYF
cdr3_nt: TGTGCCAGCAGCCATAGGGCGGGACCCAGCTACGAGCAGTACTTC

j_call: TRBJ1-1
v_call: TRBV11-2
clone_size: .
d_call: .
cdr3_aa: CASSLVTESEAFF
cdr3_nt: TGTGCCAGCAGCTTAGTGACAGAATCTGAAGCTTTCTTT

j_call: TRBJ2-1
v_call: TRBV6-5
clone_size: .
d_call: .
cdr3_aa: CASSPTGSIYNEQFF
cdr3_nt: TGTGCCAGCAGTCCTACAGGGAGTATCTACAATGAGCAGTTCTTC

j_call: TRBJ2-1
v_call: TRBV7-9
clone_size: .
d_call: .
cdr3_aa: CASSLALLRGDSYNEQFF
cdr3_nt: TGTGCCAGCAGCTTAGCGCTTCTACGCGGAGATAGTTACAATGAGCAGTTCTTC

j_call: TRBJ2-3
v_call: TRBV29-1
clone_size: .
d_call: .
cdr3_aa: CSVEPGDTQYF
cdr3_nt: TGCAGCGTTGAACCCGGAGATACGCAGTATTTT

j_call: TRBJ2-4
v_call: TRBV24-1
clone_size: .
d_call: TRBD2
cdr3_aa: CATSEKGLAGGVQYF
cdr3_nt: TGTGCCACCAGTGAAAAGGGACTAGCGGGAGGGGTTCAGTACTTC

j_call: TRBJ1-1
v_call: TRBV7-9
clone_size: .
d_call: TRBD1
cdr3_aa: CASSPTLGRTGRTEAFF
cdr3_nt: TGTGCCAGCAGCCCGACGTTAGGCCGGACAGGGAGGACTGAAGCTTTCTTT

j_call: TRBJ2-3
v_call: TRBV7-2
clone_size: .
d_call: TRBD2
cdr3_aa: CASSGSSGIGETQYF
cdr3_nt: TGTGCCAGCAGCGGCAGTAGCGGGATAGGGGAAACGCAGTATTTT

j_call: TRBJ2-1
v_call: TRBV9
clone_size: once
d_call: .
cdr3_aa: CASSVEERRNEQFF
cdr3_nt: TGTGCCAGCAGCGTAGAGGAGCGGCGGAATGAGCAGTTCTTC

j_call: TRBJ1-1
v_call: TRBV9
clone_size: .
d_call: TRBD1
cdr3_aa: CASSTRDREGTEAFF
cdr3_nt: TGTGCCAGCAGCACCAGGGACAGGGAAGGCACTGAAGCTTTCTTT

j_call: TRBJ1-4
v_call: TRBV9
clone_size: .
d_call: TRBD1
cdr3_aa: CASSVSGTGNEKLFF
cdr3_nt: TGTGCCAGCAGCGTCTCCGGGACAGGGAATGAAAAACTGTTTTTT

j_call: TRBJ1-2
v_call: TRBV27
clone_size: .
d_call: .
cdr3_aa: CASSLGVGRTYGYTF
cdr3_nt: TGTGCCAGCAGTTTAGGGGTGGGGCGCACCTATGGCTACACCTTC

j_call: TRBJ1-5
v_call: TRBV18
clone_size: .
d_call: TRBD1
cdr3_aa: CASSQGAISNQPQHF
cdr3_nt: TGTGCCAGCTCACAGGGGGCGATCAGCAATCAGCCCCAGCATTTT

j_call: TRBJ1-1
v_call: TRBV6-6
clone_size: .
d_call: .
cdr3_aa: CASSMGAATTEAFF
cdr3_nt: TGTGCCAGCAGTATGGGGGCAGCCACCACTGAAGCTTTCTTT

j_call: TRBJ1-2
v_call: TRBV28
clone_size: .
d_call: TRBD1
cdr3_aa: CASSLTGQGSNYGYTF
cdr3_nt: TGTGCCAGCAGTTTAACGGGACAGGGGTCTAACTATGGCTACACCTTC

j_call: TRBJ2-5
v_call: TRBV19
clone_size: .
d_call: .
cdr3_aa: CASSINIAGQETQYF
cdr3_nt: TGTGCCAGTAGTATAAATATAGCCGGGCAAGAGACCCAGTACTTC

j_call: TRBJ2-3
v_call: TRBV18
clone_size: .
d_call: TRBD2
cdr3_aa: CASSRAGVSDTQYF
cdr3_nt: TGTGCCAGCTCACGGGCGGGAGTCAGTGATACGCAGTATTTT

j_call: TRBJ2-3
v_call: TRBV29-1
clone_size: few
d_call: .
cdr3_aa: CSVELGTDTQYF
cdr3_nt: TGCAGCGTTGAGCTCGGGACAGATACGCAGTATTTT

j_call: TRBJ2-2
v_call: TRBV30
clone_size: .
d_call: .
cdr3_aa: CAWRPLGETGELFF
cdr3_nt: TGTGCCTGGAGACCCCTCGGGGAGACCGGGGAGCTGTTTTTT

j_call: TRBJ2-7
v_call: TRBV23-1
clone_size: once
d_call: TRBD1
cdr3_aa: CASSHSPGQGSHEQYF
cdr3_nt: TGCGCCAGCAGTCACTCGCCGGGACAGGGAAGTCACGAGCAGTACTTC

j_call: TRBJ2-5
v_call: TRBV2
clone_size: .
d_call: TRBD1
cdr3_aa: CASSNNRGWQETQYF
cdr3_nt: TGTGCCAGCAGTAACAACAGGGGGTGGCAAGAGACCCAGTACTTC

j_call: TRBJ1-1
v_call: TRBV6-6
clone_size: .
d_call: .
cdr3_aa: CASSYGVAVYTEAFF
cdr3_nt: TGTGCCAGCAGTTACGGTGTGGCAGTGTACACTGAAGCTTTCTTT

j_call: TRBJ2-6
v_call: TRBV5-8
clone_size: .
d_call: TRBD1
cdr3_aa: CASSMDRGRAGANVLTF
cdr3_nt: TGTGCCAGCAGCATGGACAGGGGGAGGGCTGGGGCCAACGTCCTGACTTTC

j_call: TRBJ2-1
v_call: TRBV30
clone_size: .
d_call: .
cdr3_aa: CAWRPSPPQREQFF
cdr3_nt: TGTGCCTGGAGACCCTCACCCCCCCAGCGGGAGCAGTTCTTC